The T cell receptor (beta chain) under discussion was sequenced for a study of OX40 agonist ivuxolimab in advanced cancers. Study context: Age averaged around 59 years (range roughly 23 to 79), and 82.7% were male. Whole-study results and caveats: Antigen specificity remained undetermined for the expanded peripheral T cells.

Generated by immunoSEQ multiplex PCR, the TCRdb table keeps only in-frame clones and is missing some. This table has about 82,000 clones, roughly 83% appearing once. About this clone: What it binds is not known.

The germline CDR1 and CDR2 sequences are MDHEN and SYDVKM. The CDR3 consists of 13 residues. Trimming took off 1 base at V and 7 bases at J, with 8 bases between the two ends. Sequenced material: CD4+ or CD8+ T cells sorted from blood, taken in a trial of the OX40 agonist ivuxolimab. The chain carries TRBV28 and TRBJ1-5; no reliable D call. The source is an adult with an advanced solid tumor such as melanoma, head and neck, liver or kidney cancer. In DNA, the CDR3 is TGTGCCAGCAGTTTATATGGCGGGCAGCCCCAGCATTTT. As protein: CASSLYGGQPQHF.